This note documents a single TCR beta chain sequence. Study processing details: Amplification of reference gene primers provided the estimated nucleated cell counts. The data were produced by immunoSEQ multiplex PCR, yet TCRdb's version contains in-frame clones alone and is incomplete. The DNA was the basis for D and trimming; V, J and clone size are from that table. The repertoire holds some 250,000 clones, with approximately 83% as singletons. This entry is derived from a study of blood T cell repertoires in COVID-19. Germline CDR1 MDHEN, CDR2 SYDVKM. There are 16 residues in the CDR3. With 5 bases removed from V and 1 base from J, the gap between germline ends came to 14 bases.

The sample comprised peripheral blood. This clonotype was sampled from a woman older than 75 with acute or convalescent COVID-19. The chain joins TRBV28 to TRBJ2-2; D may be TRBD1 (6 bases). CDR3 coding DNA: TGTGCCAGCAGTCGAATACAGGGCCGGAACACCGGGGAGCTGTTTTTT. Protein: CASSRIQGRNTGELFF.